A selection of T cell receptor beta chains follows, all from one sample in a study of blood T cell repertoires in COVID-19. TCRdb keeps only in-frame clones here, not all; method: immunoSEQ multiplex PCR. This sample has roughly 200,000 clones, with 80% to 90% found just once. Sequencing was done on a sample of peripheral blood. These receptors were collected from a human donor with active or convalescent COVID-19. The donor label of this sample is uncertain. CDR3s include the opening cysteine and the closing phenylalanine or tryptophan. The D gene is left open where the match is weak. The size of a clone is reported for some rows only, either as once, few or many, or as a class for expanded clones.

v_call: TRBV2; clone_size: .; j_call: TRBJ2-1; d_call: TRBD2; cdr3_nt: TGTGCCAGCAGTGGACTAGCGGGGACCAATGAGCAGTTCTTC; cdr3_aa: CASSGLAGTNEQFF
v_call: TRBV7-2; clone_size: .; j_call: TRBJ1-2; d_call: .; cdr3_nt: TGTGCCAGCAGCTTAAGAGACTATGGCTACACCTTC; cdr3_aa: CASSLRDYGYTF
v_call: TRBV6-5; clone_size: .; j_call: TRBJ2-3; d_call: TRBD2; cdr3_nt: TGTGCCAGCAGGGGACTAGCGGCTCCAGATACGCAGTATTTT; cdr3_aa: CASRGLAAPDTQYF
v_call: TRBV11-3; clone_size: .; j_call: TRBJ1-1; d_call: .; cdr3_nt: TGTGCCAGCAGCAGAGCCAGGGTTTTCGGCACTGAAGCTTTCTTT; cdr3_aa: CASSRARVFGTEAFF
v_call: TRBV5-5; clone_size: .; j_call: TRBJ1-5; d_call: .; cdr3_nt: TGTGCCAGCAGCTCGTGGGGAGGGGAGCCCCAGCATTTT; cdr3_aa: CASSSWGGEPQHF
v_call: TRBV5-1; clone_size: .; j_call: TRBJ2-1; d_call: TRBD1; cdr3_nt: TGCGCCAGCAGCTTGGGAGGGACAGACTACAATGAGCAGTTCTTC; cdr3_aa: CASSLGGTDYNEQFF
v_call: TRBV4-3; clone_size: .; j_call: TRBJ2-7; d_call: .; cdr3_nt: TGCGCCAGCAGCCAAGAATGGACAGCCACAATGCAGTACTTC; cdr3_aa: CASSQEWTATMQYF
v_call: TRBV7-6; clone_size: few; j_call: TRBJ2-2; d_call: TRBD2; cdr3_nt: TGTGCCAGCAGCTTCGCGGGGGGGAACACCGGGGAGCTGTTTTTT; cdr3_aa: CASSFAGGNTGELFF
v_call: TRBV6-1; clone_size: .; j_call: TRBJ1-1; d_call: TRBD1; cdr3_nt: TGTGCCAGCAGTGCCTTAAGAGGGACAGGGGGGGTGAACACTGAAGCTTTCTTT; cdr3_aa: CASSALRGTGGVNTEAFF
v_call: TRBV6-2/TRBV6-3; clone_size: once; j_call: TRBJ1-1; d_call: TRBD1; cdr3_nt: TGTGCCAGCAGTTTTTTGACAGGGGTCACTGAAGCTTTCTTT; cdr3_aa: CASSFLTGVTEAFF
v_call: TRBV7-3; clone_size: .; j_call: TRBJ2-3; d_call: .; cdr3_nt: TGTGCCAGCAGCTTACGGGCGGGGGCCCCCACAGATACGCAGTATTTT; cdr3_aa: CASSLRAGAPTDTQYF
v_call: TRBV5-1; clone_size: .; j_call: TRBJ2-5; d_call: TRBD1; cdr3_nt: TGCGCCAGCAGCCTAACAGGGGGCGGGCAAGAGACCCAGTACTTC; cdr3_aa: CASSLTGGGQETQYF
v_call: TRBV19; clone_size: .; j_call: TRBJ2-3; d_call: .; cdr3_nt: TGTGCCAGTAGTATCATAGAAGATACGCAGTATTTT; cdr3_aa: CASSIIEDTQYF
v_call: TRBV28; clone_size: once; j_call: TRBJ2-7; d_call: .; cdr3_nt: TGTGCCAGCAGTTTAATGACTATCAAATTTCCCCCGGGATATCACGAGCAGTACTTC; cdr3_aa: CASSLMTIKFPPGYHEQYF
v_call: TRBV10-1; clone_size: .; j_call: TRBJ2-7; d_call: TRBD1; cdr3_nt: TGCGCCCGCAGGCCGCGAGGGACAGGGGGAGGGAGAGCCTCCTACGAGCAGTACTTC; cdr3_aa: CARRPRGTGGGRASYEQYF
v_call: TRBV28; clone_size: .; j_call: TRBJ1-2; d_call: .; cdr3_nt: TGTGCCAGCAGCGAACTCACAGGGAACTATGGCTACACCTTC; cdr3_aa: CASSELTGNYGYTF
v_call: TRBV11-2; clone_size: once; j_call: TRBJ1-4; d_call: TRBD1; cdr3_nt: TGTGCCAGCAGCGCCTACAGGGGAGGAGGAGAAAAACTGTTTTTT; cdr3_aa: CASSAYRGGGEKLFF
v_call: TRBV7-2; clone_size: .; j_call: TRBJ1-5; d_call: .; cdr3_nt: TGTGCCAGCAGCTTTACGGGAGGGGCGCGGCATTTT; cdr3_aa: CASSFTGGARHF
v_call: TRBV19; clone_size: .; j_call: TRBJ1-2; d_call: .; cdr3_nt: TGTGCCAGTAGTATGGGGCAGGGGCCCTATGGCTACACCTTC; cdr3_aa: CASSMGQGPYGYTF
v_call: TRBV28; clone_size: .; j_call: TRBJ1-2; d_call: TRBD1; cdr3_nt: TGTGCCAGCAGTGGGACAGGGGATAACTATGGCTACACCTTC; cdr3_aa: CASSGTGDNYGYTF
v_call: TRBV18; clone_size: .; j_call: TRBJ1-1; d_call: TRBD1; cdr3_nt: TGTGCCAGCTCACCAAATCAACAGGGGGGAACTGAAGCTTTCTTT; cdr3_aa: CASSPNQQGGTEAFF
v_call: TRBV24-1; clone_size: .; j_call: TRBJ2-5; d_call: TRBD2; cdr3_nt: TGTGCCACCAGTGATACTAGCGGCATCCAAGAGACCCAGTACTTC; cdr3_aa: CATSDTSGIQETQYF
v_call: TRBV5-6; clone_size: .; j_call: TRBJ1-1; d_call: TRBD1; cdr3_nt: TGTGCCAGCAGCGGTTATAGGTGGGACAGCAACACTGAAGCTTTCTTT; cdr3_aa: CASSGYRWDSNTEAFF
v_call: TRBV3-1/TRBV3-2; clone_size: .; j_call: TRBJ2-3; d_call: TRBD2; cdr3_nt: TGTGCCAGCAACTTAGCGGGGAGCGGGAGAGCAGATACGCAGTATTTT; cdr3_aa: CASNLAGSGRADTQYF
v_call: TRBV7-7; clone_size: .; j_call: TRBJ2-2; d_call: TRBD1; cdr3_nt: TGTGCCAGCAGCTTAGGACAGGGGAACACCGGGGAGCTGTTTTTT; cdr3_aa: CASSLGQGNTGELFF
v_call: TRBV7-2; clone_size: once; j_call: TRBJ2-5; d_call: TRBD2; cdr3_nt: TGTGCCAGCGGACCTGGAGCTAGCGGAACTGGCGGGTACTTC; cdr3_aa: CASGPGASGTGGYF
v_call: TRBV9; clone_size: .; j_call: TRBJ2-1; d_call: TRBD2; cdr3_nt: TGTGCCAGCAGCGTAGCTAGCGGACTAAATGAGCAGTTCTTC; cdr3_aa: CASSVASGLNEQFF
v_call: TRBV2; clone_size: .; j_call: TRBJ2-4; d_call: .; cdr3_nt: TGTGCCAGCAGACTGAGCCCCGGCTCGGGAAACATTCAGTACTTC; cdr3_aa: CASRLSPGSGNIQYF
v_call: TRBV13; clone_size: .; j_call: TRBJ1-1; d_call: .; cdr3_nt: TGTGCCAGCAGCCGGGGGTCCAACTGGGACACTGAAGCTTTCTTT; cdr3_aa: CASSRGSNWDTEAFF
v_call: TRBV6-1; clone_size: .; j_call: TRBJ2-1; d_call: .; cdr3_nt: TGTGCCAGCAGTGAAGCGGGGGCCCACAATGAGCAGTTCTTC; cdr3_aa: CASSEAGAHNEQFF
v_call: TRBV5-4; clone_size: few; j_call: TRBJ2-1; d_call: .; cdr3_nt: TGTGCCAGCAGCTTCTCAGGGTTAGAAAATGAGCAGTTCTTC; cdr3_aa: CASSFSGLENEQFF
v_call: TRBV7-9; clone_size: .; j_call: TRBJ2-2; d_call: .; cdr3_nt: TGTGCCAGCAGTCTGGGGCCCGGGAACACCGGGGAGCTGTTTTTT; cdr3_aa: CASSLGPGNTGELFF
v_call: TRBV3-1/TRBV3-2; clone_size: .; j_call: TRBJ2-7; d_call: TRBD1; cdr3_nt: TGTGCCAGCAGCCCTCCGGGACAGGGGATTTACGAGCAGTACTTC; cdr3_aa: CASSPPGQGIYEQYF
v_call: TRBV7-9; clone_size: .; j_call: TRBJ2-7; d_call: .; cdr3_nt: TGTGCCAGCAGCCTCAGGGGCGAGCAGTACTTC; cdr3_aa: CASSLRGEQYF
v_call: TRBV12-3/TRBV12-4; clone_size: .; j_call: TRBJ2-3; d_call: .; cdr3_nt: TGTGCCAGCAGTGACTCCACAGATACGCAGTATTTT; cdr3_aa: CASSDSTDTQYF
v_call: TRBV6-6; clone_size: .; j_call: TRBJ2-1; d_call: .; cdr3_nt: TGTGCCAGCAGTCGGGACTTCATGTTTAATGAGCAGTTCTTC; cdr3_aa: CASSRDFMFNEQFF
v_call: TRBV6-1; clone_size: .; j_call: TRBJ2-1; d_call: .; cdr3_nt: TGTGCCAGCAGTGAAACTGTTCGGGAGCAGTTCTTC; cdr3_aa: CASSETVREQFF
v_call: TRBV3-1/TRBV3-2; clone_size: .; j_call: TRBJ2-1; d_call: TRBD2; cdr3_nt: TGTGCCAGCAGCCCTAGCGGGAGGTCACCGGCGCAGTTCTTC; cdr3_aa: CASSPSGRSPAQFF
v_call: TRBV7-2; clone_size: .; j_call: TRBJ2-5; d_call: TRBD1; cdr3_nt: TGTGCCAGCAGCTTAGTGACAGGGTTGGAGACCCAGTACTTC; cdr3_aa: CASSLVTGLETQYF
v_call: TRBV28; clone_size: few; j_call: TRBJ1-1; d_call: TRBD1; cdr3_nt: TGTGCCAGCAGCCCCGGTTTTGACAGGGGGTCAAAGGTGAACACTGAAGCTTTCTTT; cdr3_aa: CASSPGFDRGSKVNTEAFF
v_call: TRBV2; clone_size: .; j_call: TRBJ2-3; d_call: TRBD2; cdr3_nt: TGTGCCAGCAGCCCCCGGGGGGGCAGAGATACGCAGTATTTT; cdr3_aa: CASSPRGGRDTQYF
v_call: TRBV7-8; clone_size: .; j_call: TRBJ2-5; d_call: TRBD1; cdr3_nt: TGTGCCAGCAGCTTGGACAGGGAAATTCAAGAGACCCAGTACTTC; cdr3_aa: CASSLDREIQETQYF
v_call: TRBV7-3; clone_size: .; j_call: TRBJ2-6; d_call: TRBD1; cdr3_nt: TGTGCCAGCAGCCAATCCCGGGACAGGGTGTTATATGGGGCCAACGTCCTGACTTTC; cdr3_aa: CASSQSRDRVLYGANVLTF
v_call: TRBV5-1; clone_size: .; j_call: TRBJ2-7; d_call: .; cdr3_nt: TGCGCCAGCAGCTTGACGCAGGGGATCTACGAGCAGTACTTC; cdr3_aa: CASSLTQGIYEQYF
v_call: TRBV7-9; clone_size: .; j_call: TRBJ2-4; d_call: .; cdr3_nt: TGTGCCAGCAGCTTAGGGTCTTGGAGGGAAATAGCCAAAAACATTCAGTACTTC; cdr3_aa: CASSLGSWREIAKNIQYF
v_call: TRBV27; clone_size: .; j_call: TRBJ2-7; d_call: .; cdr3_nt: TGTGCCAGCAGTTTATCGGGGAGACACCTGACCTACGAGCAGTACTTC; cdr3_aa: CASSLSGRHLTYEQYF
v_call: TRBV5-8; clone_size: .; j_call: TRBJ2-5; d_call: .; cdr3_nt: TGTGCCAGCGGAACCCTCGGCAGGAGGGGTAGAGAGACCCAGTACTTC; cdr3_aa: CASGTLGRRGRETQYF
v_call: TRBV28; clone_size: .; j_call: TRBJ2-2; d_call: .; cdr3_nt: TGTGCGTCCCGGGAGTCGACCGGGGAGCTGTTTTTT; cdr3_aa: CASRESTGELFF